These 7 T cell receptor beta chains were sequenced from one sample in a study of vaccination and CD4 T cells after COVID-19. Treatment defined: approximately nine-day PBMC culture with coronavirus spike peptide pools or control peptides (ViraFEST assay). Oncomine TCR Beta short-read sequencing was applied to DNA from cultured CD4+ T cells. From the PCR reads, TCRdb called clonotypes with MiXCR, one entry per CDR3 protein. The sample holds 15,000 or so distinct CDR3 sequences; roughly 50% are singletons and the top ten take roughly a quarter. Their specific antigens are unknown. The input for sequencing was cultured CD4+ T cells from blood, taken after SARS-CoV-2 vaccination. All receptors come from a human donor with COVID-19.

This clonotype was found a few times. The V and J genes are TRBV11-2 and TRBJ1-6; a weak D match, TRBD1 (5 bases). This CDR3 comprises 18 residues. V dropped 5 bases and J dropped 2 bases, with 19 bases sitting between them. Per germline, CDR1 SGHAT and CDR2 FQNNGV. This CDR3 reads CASSPSGNEGPYNSPLHF. The CDR3 bases are TGTGCCAGCAGCCCCTCGGGTAACGAGGGACCCTATAATTCACCCCTCCACTTT.

The genes are TRBV28 and TRBJ1-5; D not certain. CDR1 and CDR2 (germline): MDHEN, SYDVKM. The CDR3 contains 16 residues. V lost 5 bases and J lost 0, with 14 bases in between. The CDR3 region is CASSRLTGSSNQPQHF. CDR3 DNA: TGTGCCAGCAGTCGTCTTACGGGGAGTAGCAATCAGCCCCAGCATTTT.

V gene TRBV5-1 combines with J gene TRBJ1-1; D possibly corresponds to TRBD1 (6 bases). Germline V gene data show CDR1 as SGHRS and CDR2 as YFSETQ. V shed 4 bases and J shed 5 bases, with 24 bases lying between them. The CDR3 consists of 17 residues. The CDR3 sequence is CASSRVGARVLGTEAFF. CDR3 DNA sequence: TGCGCCAGCAGCCGGGTGGGGGCCAGAGTCCTGGGGACTGAAGCTTTCTTT.

V and J are TRBV20-1 and TRBJ2-7; D is unclear. Per germline, CDR1 DFQATT and CDR2 SNEGSKA (reference sequence). Trimming cost V 6 bases and J 5 bases, with 14 bases left between them. The CDR3 consists of 12 residues. As DNA, the CDR3 is TGCAGTGCCAGAATACATGTGGACGAGCAGTACTTC. Its protein product is CSARIHVDEQYF.

This clonotype appeared a few times. The rearrangement joins TRBV7-2 to TRBJ2-5; either TRBD1 or TRBD2 may fit D (5 bases each). Germline V CDR1 and CDR2: SGHTA, FQGNSA. The CDR3 totals 17 residues. Trimming left V 2 bases short and J 3 bases short, with 19 bases between. The CDR3 sequence: CASSLRGDQLRKETQYF. CDR3 DNA sequence: TGTGCCAGCAGCTTAAGGGGAGACCAGCTGAGGAAAGAGACCCAGTACTTC.

CDR3 sequence reads: CASSETPGIGAKNIQYF. The CDR3 DNA is TGTGCCAGCAGCGAGACCCCAGGGATAGGGGCCAAAAACATTCAGTACTTC. The chain carries TRBV6-1 and TRBJ2-4; D perhaps matches TRBD1 (5 bases). The CDR3 contains 17 residues. The germline gives CDR1 MNHNS, CDR2 SASEGT. Trimming took off 6 bases at V and 1 base at J, with 19 bases between the two ends.

About this clonotype itself: Without the conserved terminal phenylalanine or tryptophan, this CDR3 likely stems from a read error. The DNA of the CDR3 is TGTGCCAGCAGGGGGACAGAGTATTCACCCCTCCACTCT. Amino acid sequence: CASRGTEYSPLHS. This chain links TRBV12-3 or TRBV12-4 with TRBJ1-6; 7 bases match TRBD1. The CDR3 consists of 13 residues. Losses at the gene ends were 6 bases for V and 8 bases for J; bases not matched to a gene: 4.